A selection of T cell receptor beta chains follows, all from one sample in a study of cytomegalovirus exposure and HLA in healthy donors. Only in-frame clones appear in the TCRdb table, and some are missing; sequencing was by immunoSEQ multiplex PCR. The profile shows 65,000 to 95,000 clones, roughly 93% of them singletons. Sequencing was performed on PBMCs. The receptors were sampled from a woman aged 25-40 years in good health and CMV-seronegative. Each CDR3 is given with its conserved first and last residue. D genes are given only for firm matches. Expanded clones are given a class, and other clones once, few, many or no size at all.

TRBJ2-1	NA	NA	TRBV6-6	CASSYQGAPSNEQFF	TGTGCCAGCAGTTACCAGGGTGCTCCCTCCAATGAGCAGTTCTTC
TRBJ2-7	TRBD2	NA	TRBV28	CASSPRTSGYEQYF	TGTGCCAGCAGCCCCAGGACTAGCGGTTACGAGCAGTACTTC
TRBJ2-7	TRBD1	once	TRBV5-1	CASSLVGGGYEQYF	TGCGCCAGCAGCTTGGTAGGGGGCGGTTACGAGCAGTACTTC
TRBJ1-3	NA	NA	TRBV28	CASSFGGHSGNTIYF	TGTGCCAGCAGTTTCGGCGGGCACTCTGGAAACACCATATATTTT
TRBJ2-5	TRBD2	NA	TRBV9	CASSVGSSGGETQYF	TGTGCCAGCAGCGTAGGTAGTAGCGGGGGAGAGACCCAGTACTTC
TRBJ1-4	NA	NA	TRBV4-3	CASSQTALVRGKLFF	TGCGCCAGCAGCCAAACAGCGCTTGTCCGGGGGAAACTGTTTTTT
TRBJ2-2	TRBD1	NA	TRBV27	CASTRPGQGNTGELFF	TGTGCCAGCACCCGCCCGGGACAGGGAAACACCGGGGAGCTGTTTTTT
TRBJ2-1	TRBD2	NA	TRBV30	CAWSIEAGGPGNEQFF	TGTGCCTGGAGTATAGAGGCGGGAGGGCCCGGCAATGAGCAGTTCTTC
TRBJ1-5	TRBD1	few	TRBV28	CASRGQGAQPQHF	TGTGCCAGCAGGGGACAGGGTGCTCAGCCCCAGCATTTT
TRBJ2-5	TRBD1	NA	TRBV4-1	CASSHRDSSQETQYF	TGCGCCAGCAGCCACCGGGACAGTTCCCAAGAGACCCAGTACTTC
TRBJ2-1	TRBD2	NA	TRBV5-6	CASSSPIGTSGYNEQFF	TGTGCCAGCAGCTCGCCGATCGGGACTAGCGGATACAATGAGCAGTTCTTC
TRBJ2-4	NA	NA	TRBV4-1	CASSQEGVSQNIQYF	TGCGCCAGCAGCCAAGAAGGAGTCTCGCAAAACATTCAGTACTTC